The present TCR beta chain was sequenced within a study of Ad26.COV2.S vaccination and SARS-CoV-2 variants. Study information: The COV1001 Ad26.COV2.S trial arm included the donor. Points from the study as a whole: Measures of TCR breadth and depth may have fallen short of total T cell responses.

Clones were read by immunoSEQ multiplex PCR, and TCRdb kept only the in-frame ones, dropping some. The sample gives about 380,000 clones, around four fifths of which show up once; nearly 7.5% is in the top ten. Noted treatment: some 20 received Ad26.COV2.S at low or high dose, single or two shots; 5 received placebo; per-sample allocation not given. Vaccine and placebo recipients were sampled on day 63 after the first injection. The CDR3 loop spans 13 amino acids. With V trimmed by 4 bases and J by 5 bases, 4 bases remained unmatched. Germline V CDR1 and CDR2: SGHRS, YFSETQ. In regard to this clone: Its antigen is still unknown.

This rearrangement joins TRBV5-1 to TRBJ1-2; 8 positions match TRBD1. This sequence originates from a person aged 18 to 65 who received the Ad26.COV2.S COVID-19 vaccine or a placebo. The sequences come from peripheral blood, collected in a trial of Ad26.COV2.S vaccine versus placebo. The CDR3 coding sequence is TGCGCCAGCAGCGGACAGGGTTATTATGGCTACACCTTC. Its protein is CASSGQGYYGYTF.